Presented here are 9 T cell receptor beta chains from one specimen sequenced in a study of preoperative IRX-2 immunotherapy in early breast cancer. Documented treatment: preoperative locoregional IRX-2 cytokine immunotherapy. Repertoires were generated with immunoSEQ multiplex PCR, while TCRdb's copy carries only in-frame clones and drops some. The sample holds roughly 26,000 clones, approximately 75% seen once. The specimen comprised lymph node tissue, sampled after IRX-2 immunotherapy. These TCRs come from a human donor with breast cancer.

The chain carries TRBV18 and TRBJ2-3, with D perhaps matching TRBD2 (5 bases). CDR3 length: 14 amino acids. Trimming shortened V by 2 bases and J by 11 bases, and 17 bases separated the two germline ends. The germline CDR1 and CDR2 sequences are KGHSH and LQKENI. The CDR3: CASSPSGSPKRQYF. CDR3 coding DNA: TGTGCCAGCTCACCATCGGGATCACCCAAACGGCAGTATTTT.

This rearrangement joins TRBV5-1 to TRBJ2-7; 7 bases align to TRBD2. Germline trimming cut 4 bases from V and 2 bases from J; bases unmatched to any gene: 6. The CDR3 length is 14 residues. CDR1 is SGHRS, CDR2 YFSETQ, per germline. The chain's CDR3 is CASSPLGGTYEQYF. Written as DNA, the CDR3 is TGCGCCAGCAGCCCTCTGGGGGGGACCTACGAGCAGTACTTC. Complete variable domain (other parts from reference TRBV5-1 and TRBJ2-7): KAGVTQTPRYLIKTRGQQVTLSCSPISGHRSVSWYQQTPGQGLQFLFEYFSETQRNKGNFPGRFSGRQFSNSRSEMNVSTLELGDSALYLCASSPLGGTYEQYFGPGTRLTVT.

This clone was counted a few times. This rearrangement joins TRBV28 to TRBJ1-1; perhaps TRBD1 as D (5 bases). V gave up 4 bases and J gave up 3 bases, with 12 bases separating them. Looked up from germline, CDR1 is MDHEN and CDR2 is SYDVKM. The CDR3 has 14 amino acids. CDR3 bases: TGTGCCAGCAGTTCCCTCGGACAATACACTGAAGCTTTCTTT. Protein product: CASSSLGQYTEAFF.

This clone turned up a few times. This chain connects TRBV18 to TRBJ1-2; D is uncertain. V lost 1 base and J lost 4, with 10 bases in between. The CDR3 spans 14 residues. Germline CDR1 and CDR2: KGHSH and LQKENI. Written as DNA, the CDR3 is TGTGCCAGCTCACCACGATCAGAGAGCTATGGCTACACCTTC. As protein: CASSPRSESYGYTF.

The V and J genes are TRBV28 and TRBJ1-1; 10 bases match TRBD1. With V trimmed by 8 bases and J by 5 bases, 8 bases remained unmatched. Germline CDR1 reads MDHEN; CDR2 reads SYDVKM. The CDR3 is 14 amino acids. The CDR3: CASATGGAGTEAFF. The CDR3 DNA sequence: TGTGCCAGCGCGACAGGGGGCGCGGGAACTGAAGCTTTCTTT.

The rearrangement uses TRBV18 and TRBJ2-5, with 9 bases aligning to TRBD2. Germline lookup yields CDR1 KGHSH and CDR2 LQKENI. The CDR3 runs 15 residues. The V and J ends lost 2 bases and 5 bases, in that order; junction bases with no gene match: 6. CDR3 loop: CASSPELAGRETQYF. CDR3 coding DNA: TGTGCCAGCTCACCAGAACTAGCGGGTCGTGAGACCCAGTACTTC.

This chain connects TRBV7-5 to TRBJ2-4. TRBV7-5 is a pseudogene locus. This CDR3 comprises 16 residues. CDR3 sequence reads: CASSLEGGLAKNIQYF. For the CDR3, the DNA is TGTGCCAGCAGCTTGGAAGGGGGACTAGCCAAAAACATTCAGTACTTC.

The rearrangement links TRBV11-3 to TRBJ2-2; D gene ambiguous. This CDR3 contains 14 residues. Germline CDR1 SGHNT, CDR2 YENEEA. Trimming removed 2 bases at V and 3 bases at J, with 7 bases between. In DNA form, the CDR3 reads TGTGCCAGCAGCTTAAGATACGACACCGGGGAGCTGTTTTTT. Residues: CASSLRYDTGELFF.

The chain links TRBV6-8 to TRBJ1-5, with D maybe TRBD1 (5 bases). The CDR3 covers 14 residues. V lost 7 bases and J 5 bases, leaving 15 bases between the germline ends. The V gene's germline CDR1 is MNHGY and CDR2 SAAAGT. The CDR3 protein is CASTRQGSYQPQHF. CDR3 sequence (DNA): TGTGCCAGCACGAGGCAGGGAAGTTATCAGCCCCAGCATTTT.